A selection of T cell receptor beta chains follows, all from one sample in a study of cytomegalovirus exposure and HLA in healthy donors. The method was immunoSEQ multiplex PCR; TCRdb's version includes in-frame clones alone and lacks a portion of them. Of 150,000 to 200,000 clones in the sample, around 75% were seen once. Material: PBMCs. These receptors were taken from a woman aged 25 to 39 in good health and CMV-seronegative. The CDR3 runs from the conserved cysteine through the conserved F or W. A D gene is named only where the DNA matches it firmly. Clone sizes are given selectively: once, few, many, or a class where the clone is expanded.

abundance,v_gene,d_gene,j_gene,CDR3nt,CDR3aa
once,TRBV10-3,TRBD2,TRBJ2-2,TGTGCCATCAGGGCGGGGTTAGTAGCGGGAGACGGCACCGGGGAGCTGTTTTTT,CAIRAGLVAGDGTGELFF
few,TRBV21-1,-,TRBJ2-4,TGTGCCAGCCCGTCGGCGGGAGGGCGGTGCATTCAGTACTTC,CASPSAGGRCIQYF
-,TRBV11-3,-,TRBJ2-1,TGTGCCAGCAGCTTTGAGGGCTCTCGGAATGAGCAGTTCTTC,CASSFEGSRNEQFF
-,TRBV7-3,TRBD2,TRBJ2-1,TGTGCCAGCAGCTTAATACATGGGACTAGCGGGAGAAATGAGCAGTTCTTC,CASSLIHGTSGRNEQFF
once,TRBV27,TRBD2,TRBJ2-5,TGTGCCAGCAGCCCCGGGACTACCAGCCAAGAGACCCAGTACTTC,CASSPGTTSQETQYF
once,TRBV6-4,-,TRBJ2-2,TGTGCCAGCAGTGACTACACCAGGGAGCTGTTTTTT,CASSDYTRELFF
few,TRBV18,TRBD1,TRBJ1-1,TGTGCCAGCTCACGACAAAGACAGGGGAATACTGAAGCTTTCTTT,CASSRQRQGNTEAFF
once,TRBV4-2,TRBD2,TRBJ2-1,TGTGCCAGCAGCCCCCGGACTAGCGGGAGGTACAATGAGCAGTTCTTC,CASSPRTSGRYNEQFF
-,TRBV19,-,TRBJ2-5,TGTGCCAGTAGTATTGGCAGGCGGGGAGAGACCCAGTACTTC,CASSIGRRGETQYF
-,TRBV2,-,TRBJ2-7,TGTGCCAGCAGCCCCTCCGGGGCCTACGAGCAGTACTTC,CASSPSGAYEQYF